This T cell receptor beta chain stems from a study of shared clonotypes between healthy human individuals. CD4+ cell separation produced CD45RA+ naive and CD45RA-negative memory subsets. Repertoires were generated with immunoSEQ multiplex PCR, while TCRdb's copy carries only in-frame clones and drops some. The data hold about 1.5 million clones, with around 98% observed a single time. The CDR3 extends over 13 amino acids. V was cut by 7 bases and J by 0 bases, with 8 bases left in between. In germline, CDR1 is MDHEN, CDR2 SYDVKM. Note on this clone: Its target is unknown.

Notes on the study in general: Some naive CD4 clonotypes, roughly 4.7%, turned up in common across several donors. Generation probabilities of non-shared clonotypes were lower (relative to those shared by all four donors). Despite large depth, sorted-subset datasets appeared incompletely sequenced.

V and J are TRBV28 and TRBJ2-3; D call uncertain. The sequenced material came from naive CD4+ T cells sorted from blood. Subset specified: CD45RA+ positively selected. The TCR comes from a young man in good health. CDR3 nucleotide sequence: TGTGCCAGCATACCCAGGAGCACAGATACGCAGTATTTT. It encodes CASIPRSTDTQYF. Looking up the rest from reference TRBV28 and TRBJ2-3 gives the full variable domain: DVKVTQSSRYLVKRTGEKVFLECVQDMDHENMFWYRQDPGLGLRLIYFSYDVKMKEKGDIPEGYSVSREKKERFSLILESASTNQTSMYLCASIPRSTDTQYFGPGTRLTVL.